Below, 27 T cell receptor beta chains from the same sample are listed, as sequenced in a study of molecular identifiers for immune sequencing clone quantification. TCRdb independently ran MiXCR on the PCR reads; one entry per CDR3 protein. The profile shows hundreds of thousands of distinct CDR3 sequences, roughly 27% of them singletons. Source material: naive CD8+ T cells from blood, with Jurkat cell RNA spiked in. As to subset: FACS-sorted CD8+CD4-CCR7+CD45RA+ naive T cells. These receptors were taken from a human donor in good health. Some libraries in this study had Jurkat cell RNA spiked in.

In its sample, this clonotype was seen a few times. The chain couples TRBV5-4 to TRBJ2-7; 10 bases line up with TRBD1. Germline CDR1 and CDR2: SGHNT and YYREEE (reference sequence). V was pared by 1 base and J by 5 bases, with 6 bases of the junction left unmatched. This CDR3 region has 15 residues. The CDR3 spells CASSLLGDRGDEQYF. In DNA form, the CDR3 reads TGTGCCAGCAGCTTGTTAGGGGACAGGGGCGACGAGCAGTACTTC.

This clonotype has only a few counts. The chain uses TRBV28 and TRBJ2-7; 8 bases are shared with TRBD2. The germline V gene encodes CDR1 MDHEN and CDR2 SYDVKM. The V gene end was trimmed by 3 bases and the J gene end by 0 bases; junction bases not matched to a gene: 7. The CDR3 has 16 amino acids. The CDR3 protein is CASSFYGGGTSYEQYF. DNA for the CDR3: TGTGCCAGCAGTTTTTATGGCGGGGGGACCTCCTACGAGCAGTACTTC.

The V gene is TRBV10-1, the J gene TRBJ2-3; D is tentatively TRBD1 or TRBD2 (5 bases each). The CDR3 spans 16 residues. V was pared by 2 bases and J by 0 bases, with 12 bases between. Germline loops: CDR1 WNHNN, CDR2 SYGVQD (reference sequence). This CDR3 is CASSEKPGPSTDTQYF. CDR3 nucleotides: TGCGCCAGCAGTGAGAAGCCGGGGCCGAGCACAGATACGCAGTATTTT.

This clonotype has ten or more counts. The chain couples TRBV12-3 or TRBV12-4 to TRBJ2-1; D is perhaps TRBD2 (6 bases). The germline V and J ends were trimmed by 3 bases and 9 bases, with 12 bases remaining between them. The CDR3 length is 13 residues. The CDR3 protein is CASSFGGVGEQFF. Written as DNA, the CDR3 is TGTGCCAGCAGTTTTGGAGGGGTTGGTGAGCAGTTCTTC.

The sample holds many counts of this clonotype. The CDR3 DNA reads TGTGCCAGCAGCTTAGCCCCCAGTACTACTAACACTGAAGCTTTCTTT. This sequence encodes CASSLAPSTTNTEAFF. V is TRBV7-9 and J is TRBJ1-1; D gene unclear. Trimming removed 0 bases from V and 2 bases from J, with 13 bases in between. The germline CDR1 and CDR2 sequences are SEHNR and FQNEAQ (reference sequence). This CDR3 is 16 amino acids long.

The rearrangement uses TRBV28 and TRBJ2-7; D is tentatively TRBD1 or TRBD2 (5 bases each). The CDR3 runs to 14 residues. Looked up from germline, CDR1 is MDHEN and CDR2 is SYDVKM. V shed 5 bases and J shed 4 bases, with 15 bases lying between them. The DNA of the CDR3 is TGTGCCAGCAGTCCTTTTGAGGGGAATTACGAGCAGTACTTC. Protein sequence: CASSPFEGNYEQYF. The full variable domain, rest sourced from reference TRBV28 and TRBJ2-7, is DVKVTQSSRYLVKRTGEKVFLECVQDMDHENMFWYRQDPGLGLRLIYFSYDVKMKEKGDIPEGYSVSREKKERFSLILESASTNQTSMYLCASSPFEGNYEQYFGPGTRLTVT.

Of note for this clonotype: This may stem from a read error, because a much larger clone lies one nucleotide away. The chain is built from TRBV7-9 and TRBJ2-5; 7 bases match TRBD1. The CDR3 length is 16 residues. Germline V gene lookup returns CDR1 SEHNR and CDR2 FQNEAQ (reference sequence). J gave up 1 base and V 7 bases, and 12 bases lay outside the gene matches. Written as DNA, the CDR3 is TGTGCCAGCACCACCTTATTACAGGGGTCCCAAGAGACCCAGTACTTC. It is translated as CASTTLLQGSQETQYF.

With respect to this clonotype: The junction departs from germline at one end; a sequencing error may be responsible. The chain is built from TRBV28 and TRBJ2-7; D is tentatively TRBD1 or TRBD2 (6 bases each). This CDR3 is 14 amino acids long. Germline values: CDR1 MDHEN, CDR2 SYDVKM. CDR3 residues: CACSLVIGGYEQYF. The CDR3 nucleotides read TGTGCCTGCAGTTTAGTGATAGGGGGGTACGAGCAGTACTTC.

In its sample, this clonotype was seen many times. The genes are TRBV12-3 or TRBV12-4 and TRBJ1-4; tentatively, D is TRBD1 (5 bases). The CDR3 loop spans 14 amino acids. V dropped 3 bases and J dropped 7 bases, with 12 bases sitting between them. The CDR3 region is CASSFGKGIEKLFF. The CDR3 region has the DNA TGTGCCAGCAGTTTCGGGAAGGGGATTGAAAAACTGTTTTTT.

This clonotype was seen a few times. The CDR3: CASSPTGGWRGDTQYF. In DNA, the CDR3 is TGTGCCAGTAGTCCCACGGGGGGATGGCGTGGAGATACGCAGTATTTT. V is TRBV19 and J is TRBJ2-3, with 7 bases that match TRBD2. Germline loops: CDR1 LNHDA, CDR2 SQIVND (reference sequence). V gave up 5 bases and J gave up 5 bases; unmatched junction bases: 13. CDR3 size: 16 residues. The variable domain in full, completed from reference TRBV19 and TRBJ2-3, reads DGGITQSPKYLFRKEGQNVTLSCEQNLNHDAMYWYRQDPGQGLRLIYYSQIVNDFQKGDIAEGYSVSREKKESFPLTVTSAQKNPTAFYLCASSPTGGWRGDTQYFGPGTRLTVL.

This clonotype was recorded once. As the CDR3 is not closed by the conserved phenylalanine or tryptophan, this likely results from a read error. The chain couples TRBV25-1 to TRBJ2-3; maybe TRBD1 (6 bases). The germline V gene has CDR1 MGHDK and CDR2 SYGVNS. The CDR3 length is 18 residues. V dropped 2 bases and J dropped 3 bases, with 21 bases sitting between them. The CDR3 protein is CASSEGVGHPIGTDTQYS. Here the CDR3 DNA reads TGTGCCAGCAGTGAAGGAGTGGGACACCCTATCGGAACAGATACGCAGTATTCT.

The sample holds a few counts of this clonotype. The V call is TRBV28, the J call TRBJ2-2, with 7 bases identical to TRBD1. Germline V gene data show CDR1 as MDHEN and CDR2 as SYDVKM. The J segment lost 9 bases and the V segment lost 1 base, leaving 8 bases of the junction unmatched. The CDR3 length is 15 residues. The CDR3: CASSLFGDSARELFF. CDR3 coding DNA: TGTGCCAGCAGTTTATTTGGGGACAGTGCCCGGGAGCTGTTTTTT.

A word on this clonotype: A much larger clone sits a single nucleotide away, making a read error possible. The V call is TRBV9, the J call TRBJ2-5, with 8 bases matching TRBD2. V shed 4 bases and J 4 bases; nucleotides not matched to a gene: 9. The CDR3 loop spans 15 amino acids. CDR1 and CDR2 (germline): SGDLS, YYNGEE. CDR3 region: CASSSTGGGPETQYF. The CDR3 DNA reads TGTGCCAGCAGCTCCACTGGCGGGGGGCCAGAGACCCAGTACTTC.

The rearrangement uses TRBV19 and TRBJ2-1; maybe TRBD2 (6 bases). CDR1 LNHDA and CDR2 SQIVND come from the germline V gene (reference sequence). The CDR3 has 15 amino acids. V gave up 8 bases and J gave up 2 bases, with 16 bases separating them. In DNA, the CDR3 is TGTGCCAGTCACCCTGGGGGGAACGCCTACAATGAGCAGTTCTTC. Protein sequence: CASHPGGNAYNEQFF.

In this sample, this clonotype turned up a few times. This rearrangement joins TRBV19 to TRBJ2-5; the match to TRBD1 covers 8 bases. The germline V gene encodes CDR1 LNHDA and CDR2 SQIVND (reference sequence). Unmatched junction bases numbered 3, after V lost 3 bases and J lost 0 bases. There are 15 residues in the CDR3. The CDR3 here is CASSIWTGNQETQYF. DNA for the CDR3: TGTGCCAGTAGTATTTGGACAGGGAACCAAGAGACCCAGTACTTC. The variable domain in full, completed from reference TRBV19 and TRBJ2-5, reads DGGITQSPKYLFRKEGQNVTLSCEQNLNHDAMYWYRQDPGQGLRLIYYSQIVNDFQKGDIAEGYSVSREKKESFPLTVTSAQKNPTAFYLCASSIWTGNQETQYFGPGTRLLVL.

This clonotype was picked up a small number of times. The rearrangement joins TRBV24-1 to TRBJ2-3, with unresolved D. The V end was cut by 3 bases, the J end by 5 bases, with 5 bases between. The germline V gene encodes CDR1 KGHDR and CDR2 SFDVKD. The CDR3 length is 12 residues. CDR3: CATSDTLDTQYF. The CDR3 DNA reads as TGTGCCACCAGTGATACTTTAGATACGCAGTATTTT.

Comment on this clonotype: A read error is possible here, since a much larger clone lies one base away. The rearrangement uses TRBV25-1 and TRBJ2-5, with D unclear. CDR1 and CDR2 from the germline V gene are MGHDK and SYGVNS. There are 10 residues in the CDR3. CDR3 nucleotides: TGTGCCAGCATAGGAGAGACCCAGCACTTC. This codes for CASIGETQHF. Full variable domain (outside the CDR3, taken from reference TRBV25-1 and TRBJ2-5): EADIYQTPRYLVIGTGKKITLECSQTMGHDKMYWYQQDPGMELHLIHYSYGVNSTEKGDLSSESTVSRIRTEHFPLTLESARPSHTSQYLCASIGETQHFGPGTRLLVL.

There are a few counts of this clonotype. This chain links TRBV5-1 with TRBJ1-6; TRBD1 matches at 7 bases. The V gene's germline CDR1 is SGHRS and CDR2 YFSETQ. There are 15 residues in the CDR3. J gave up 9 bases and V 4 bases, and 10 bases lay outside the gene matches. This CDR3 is CASSQTTGNSSPLHF. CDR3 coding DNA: TGCGCCAGCAGCCAAACGACAGGGAACTCTTCACCCCTCCACTTT.

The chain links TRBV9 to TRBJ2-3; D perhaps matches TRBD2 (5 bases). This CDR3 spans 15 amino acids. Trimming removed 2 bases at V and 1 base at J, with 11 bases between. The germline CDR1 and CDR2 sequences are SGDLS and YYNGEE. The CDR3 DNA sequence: TGTGCCAGCAGCGTCGGTGTGCGGGGCACAGATACGCAGTATTTT. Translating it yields CASSVGVRGTDTQYF.

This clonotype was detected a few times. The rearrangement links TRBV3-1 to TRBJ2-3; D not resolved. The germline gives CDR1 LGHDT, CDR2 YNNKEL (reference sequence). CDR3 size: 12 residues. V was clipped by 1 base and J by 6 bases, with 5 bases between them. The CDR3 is CASSQALDTQYF. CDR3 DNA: TGTGCCAGCAGCCAAGCGTTGGATACGCAGTATTTT.

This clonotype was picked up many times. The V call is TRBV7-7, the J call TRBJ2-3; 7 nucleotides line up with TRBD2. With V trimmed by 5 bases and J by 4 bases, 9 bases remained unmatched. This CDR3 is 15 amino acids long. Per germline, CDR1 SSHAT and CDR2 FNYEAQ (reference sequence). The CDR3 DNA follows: TGTGCCAGCAGCCAAGGACTAGGTGGCGCAGATACGCAGTATTTT. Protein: CASSQGLGGADTQYF.

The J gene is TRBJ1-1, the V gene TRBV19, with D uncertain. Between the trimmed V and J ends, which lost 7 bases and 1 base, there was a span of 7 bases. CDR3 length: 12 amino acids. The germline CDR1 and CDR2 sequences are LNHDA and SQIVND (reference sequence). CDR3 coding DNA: TGTGCCAGTATGGCCCCGAACACTGAAGCTTTCTTT. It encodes CASMAPNTEAFF. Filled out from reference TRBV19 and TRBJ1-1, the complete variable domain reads DGGITQSPKYLFRKEGQNVTLSCEQNLNHDAMYWYRQDPGQGLRLIYYSQIVNDFQKGDIAEGYSVSREKKESFPLTVTSAQKNPTAFYLCASMAPNTEAFFGQGTRLTVV.

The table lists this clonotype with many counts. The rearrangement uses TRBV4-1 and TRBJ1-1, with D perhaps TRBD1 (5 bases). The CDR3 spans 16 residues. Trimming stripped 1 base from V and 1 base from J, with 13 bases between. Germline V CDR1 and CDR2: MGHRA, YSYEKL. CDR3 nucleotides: TGCGCCAGCAGCCAAGGCTCCGACAGAGCGAACACTGAAGCTTTCTTT. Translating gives CASSQGSDRANTEAFF.

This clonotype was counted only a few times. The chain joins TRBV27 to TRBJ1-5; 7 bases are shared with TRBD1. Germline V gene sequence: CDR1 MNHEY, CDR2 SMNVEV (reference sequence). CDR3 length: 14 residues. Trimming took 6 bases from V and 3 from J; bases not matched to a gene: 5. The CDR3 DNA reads TGTGCCAGCAGCAACAGGGGCCACAATCAGCCCCAGCATTTT. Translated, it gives CASSNRGHNQPQHF.

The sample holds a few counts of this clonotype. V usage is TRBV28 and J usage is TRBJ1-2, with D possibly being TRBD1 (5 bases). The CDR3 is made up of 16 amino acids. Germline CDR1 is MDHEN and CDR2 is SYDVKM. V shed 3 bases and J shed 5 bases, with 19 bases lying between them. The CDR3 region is CASSFLGGLEEYGYTF. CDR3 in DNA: TGTGCCAGCAGTTTTCTGGGGGGTCTTGAGGAATATGGCTACACCTTC.

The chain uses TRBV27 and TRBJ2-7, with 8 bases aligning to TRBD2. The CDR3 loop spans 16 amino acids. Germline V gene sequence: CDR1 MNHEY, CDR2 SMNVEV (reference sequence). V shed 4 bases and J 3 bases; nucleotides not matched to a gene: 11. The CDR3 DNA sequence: TGTGCCAGCAGTTCCAGTCGGGGAGCGGGAGTCTACGAGCAGTACTTC. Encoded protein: CASSSSRGAGVYEQYF.

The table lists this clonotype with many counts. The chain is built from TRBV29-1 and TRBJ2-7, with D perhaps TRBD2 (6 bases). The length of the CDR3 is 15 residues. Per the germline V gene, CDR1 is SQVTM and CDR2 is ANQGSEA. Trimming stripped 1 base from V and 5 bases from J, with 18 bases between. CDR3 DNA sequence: TGCAGCGTTGAAGGACCCGGGCAGGGCGGGAACGAGCAGTACTTC. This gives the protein CSVEGPGQGGNEQYF.